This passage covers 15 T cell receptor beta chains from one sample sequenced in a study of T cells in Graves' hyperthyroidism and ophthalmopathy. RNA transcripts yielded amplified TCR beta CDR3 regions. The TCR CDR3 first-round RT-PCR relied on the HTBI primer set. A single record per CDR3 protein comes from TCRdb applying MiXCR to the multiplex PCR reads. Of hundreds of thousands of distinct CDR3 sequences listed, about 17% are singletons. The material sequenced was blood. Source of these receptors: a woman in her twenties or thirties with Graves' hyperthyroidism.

CDR3 in amino acids: CASSYGEIYEQYF. The CDR3 DNA is TGTGCCAGCAGTTACGGGGAAATCTACGAGCAGTACTTC. The chain carries TRBV6-2 or TRBV6-3 and TRBJ2-7; D unclear. The CDR3 sequence is 13 residues long. Germline V lookup: CDR1 MNHEY, CDR2 SVGEGT. Trimming removed 2 bases from V and 3 bases from J, with 8 bases in between.

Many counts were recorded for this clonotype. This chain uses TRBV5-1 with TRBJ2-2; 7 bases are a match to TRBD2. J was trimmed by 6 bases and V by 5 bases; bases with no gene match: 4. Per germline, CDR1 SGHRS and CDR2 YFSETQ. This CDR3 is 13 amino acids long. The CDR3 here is CASSTGLAGELFF. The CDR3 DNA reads TGCGCCAGCAGTACAGGACTAGCCGGGGAGCTGTTTTTT.

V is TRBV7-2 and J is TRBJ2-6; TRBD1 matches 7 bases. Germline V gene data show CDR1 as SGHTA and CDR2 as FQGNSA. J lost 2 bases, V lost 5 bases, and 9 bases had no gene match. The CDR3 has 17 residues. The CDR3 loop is CASSPRQGEAGANVLTF. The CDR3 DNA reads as TGTGCCAGCAGCCCCAGACAGGGTGAGGCTGGGGCCAACGTCCTGACTTTC.

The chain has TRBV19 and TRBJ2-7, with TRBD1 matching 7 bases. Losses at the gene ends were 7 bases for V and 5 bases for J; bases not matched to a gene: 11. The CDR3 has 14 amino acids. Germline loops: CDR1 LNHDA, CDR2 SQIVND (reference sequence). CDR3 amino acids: CASTLRQGEHEQYF. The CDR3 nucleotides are TGTGCCAGTACCCTCCGACAGGGCGAGCACGAGCAGTACTTC.

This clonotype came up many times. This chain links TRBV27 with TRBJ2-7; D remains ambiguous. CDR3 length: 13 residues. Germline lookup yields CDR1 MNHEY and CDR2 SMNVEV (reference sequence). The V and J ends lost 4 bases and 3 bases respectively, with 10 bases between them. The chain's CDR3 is CASSSGPGYEQYF. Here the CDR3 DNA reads TGTGCCAGCAGTTCCGGTCCCGGCTACGAGCAGTACTTC.

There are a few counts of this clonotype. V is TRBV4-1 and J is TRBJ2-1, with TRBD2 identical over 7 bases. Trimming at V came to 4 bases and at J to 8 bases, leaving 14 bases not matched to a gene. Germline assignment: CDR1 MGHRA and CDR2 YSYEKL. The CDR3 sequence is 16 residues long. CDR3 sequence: CASSRQSSGRIDEQFF. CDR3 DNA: TGCGCCAGCAGCCGCCAATCTAGCGGACGGATTGATGAGCAGTTCTTC.

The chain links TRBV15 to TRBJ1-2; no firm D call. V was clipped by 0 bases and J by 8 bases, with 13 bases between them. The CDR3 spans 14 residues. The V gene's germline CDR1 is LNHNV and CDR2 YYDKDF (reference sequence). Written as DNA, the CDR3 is TGTGCCACCAGCAGAGATCGAGGCCTTGAAGGCTACACCTTC. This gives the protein CATSRDRGLEGYTF.

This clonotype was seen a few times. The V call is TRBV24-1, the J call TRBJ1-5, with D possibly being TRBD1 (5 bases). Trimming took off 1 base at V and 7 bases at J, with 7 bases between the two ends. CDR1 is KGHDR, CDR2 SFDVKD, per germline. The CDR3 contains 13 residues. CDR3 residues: CATSDFRDQPQHF. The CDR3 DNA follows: TGTGCCACCAGTGATTTCAGGGACCAGCCCCAGCATTTT.

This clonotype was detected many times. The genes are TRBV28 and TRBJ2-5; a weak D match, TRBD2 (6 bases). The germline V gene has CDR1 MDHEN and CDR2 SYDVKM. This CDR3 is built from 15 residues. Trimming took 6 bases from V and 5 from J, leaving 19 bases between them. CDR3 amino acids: CASRKIRGTSETQYF. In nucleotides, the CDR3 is TGTGCCAGCAGAAAGATCCGGGGGACCTCGGAGACCCAGTACTTC.

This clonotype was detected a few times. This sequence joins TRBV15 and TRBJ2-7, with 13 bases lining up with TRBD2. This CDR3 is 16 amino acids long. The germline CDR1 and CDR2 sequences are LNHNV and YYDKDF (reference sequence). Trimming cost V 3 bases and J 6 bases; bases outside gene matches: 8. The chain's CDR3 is CATSRPGLAGWGEQYF. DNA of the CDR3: TGTGCCACCAGCAGGCCGGGACTAGCGGGATGGGGCGAGCAGTACTTC.

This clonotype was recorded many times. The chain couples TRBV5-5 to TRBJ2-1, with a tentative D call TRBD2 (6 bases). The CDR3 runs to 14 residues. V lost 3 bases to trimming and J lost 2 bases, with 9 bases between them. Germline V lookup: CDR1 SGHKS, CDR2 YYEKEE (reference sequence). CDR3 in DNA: TGTGCCAGCAGCTGGGGGGTGGCCTACAATGAGCAGTTCTTC. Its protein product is CASSWGVAYNEQFF.

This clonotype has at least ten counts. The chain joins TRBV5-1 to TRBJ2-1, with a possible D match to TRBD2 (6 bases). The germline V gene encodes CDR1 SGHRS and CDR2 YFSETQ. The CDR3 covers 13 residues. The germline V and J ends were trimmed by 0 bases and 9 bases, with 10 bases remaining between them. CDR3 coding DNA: TGCGCCAGCAGCTTGGTAGCGGCGGGTGAGCAGTTCTTC. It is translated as CASSLVAAGEQFF.

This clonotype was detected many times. The CDR3 DNA is TGTGCCAGCAGCTTCCAGAGTGGCGGGGAGCTGTTTTTT. As protein: CASSFQSGGELFF. This chain joins TRBV7-2 and TRBJ2-2; no reliable D call. The CDR3 is made up of 13 amino acids. Deletions cut 3 bases from V and 7 bases from J, with 9 bases between. The germline V gene encodes CDR1 SGHTA and CDR2 FQGNSA.

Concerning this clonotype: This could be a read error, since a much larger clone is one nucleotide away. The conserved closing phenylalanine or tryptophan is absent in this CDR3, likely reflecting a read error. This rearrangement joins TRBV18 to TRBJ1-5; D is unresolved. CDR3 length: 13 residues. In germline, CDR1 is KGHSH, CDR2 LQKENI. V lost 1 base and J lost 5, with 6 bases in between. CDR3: CASSPLLDQPQHL. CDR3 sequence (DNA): TGTGCCAGCTCACCACTTCTGGATCAGCCCCAGCATCTT.

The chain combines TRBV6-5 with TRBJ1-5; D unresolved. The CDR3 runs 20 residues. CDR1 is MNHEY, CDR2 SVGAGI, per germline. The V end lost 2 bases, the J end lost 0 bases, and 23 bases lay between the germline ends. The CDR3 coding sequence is TGTGCCAGCAGTTACGGGTTACGCCAAACGGTAAAATATAGCAATCAGCCCCAGCATTTT. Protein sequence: CASSYGLRQTVKYSNQPQHF.